This TCR beta chain was retrieved from a study of regulatory T cells in long-lasting Graves disease. This clonotype showed up many times. The antigen is not known. General study findings and limits: Accuracy could have been hurt by small sample size.

With iRepertoire HTBI primers and Arm-PCR of CDR3 regions, TCR beta libraries were built. Original processing methods: Samples collectively showed some 65 TRBV and around 15 TRBJ segments. TCRdb ran MiXCR on the multiplex PCR reads and lists one entry per CDR3 protein. For this entry, the V and J calls and clone size follow TCRdb and not the study's own pipeline. Among 400,000 to 550,000 distinct CDR3 sequences listed, about 15% were seen once. The CDR3 covers 13 residues. Looked up from germline, CDR1 is SGHAT and CDR2 is FQDESV (reference sequence). V was clipped by 2 bases and J by 2 bases, with 7 bases between them. As for time point: newly diagnosed GD, antithyroid drugs for less than 3 months. PBMC-derived RNA was used for the TCR library. Collection of peripheral blood (about 8.8 milliliters) was done using EDTA tubes. This sample was shared with a second study, whose subject was T cells in Graves' hyperthyroidism and ophthalmopathy. That work adds: Lactation, pregnancy, other autoimmune disease or uncontrolled infection excluded patients.

The sample consisted of peripheral blood mononuclear cells (PBMCs), taken at new diagnosis, from a patient treated with antithyroid drugs. The TCR comes from a woman younger than 45 with Graves disease. The V gene is TRBV11-1, the J gene TRBJ2-7; possible D gene TRBD2, 5 bases. In DNA form, the CDR3 reads TGTGCCAGCAGCTTAAGAGGGACCTACGAGCAGTACTTC. As protein: CASSLRGTYEQYF.